The present entry profiles one T cell receptor (beta chain) with its context. What it binds is not known. From RNA transcripts, TCR beta CDR3 regions were amplified. Carried out on the TCR CDR3, a first-round RT-PCR used the HTBI primer set. TCRdb used MiXCR to reprocess the multiplex PCR reads, holding one entry per CDR3 protein. Of under 650,000 distinct CDR3 sequences detected, about 16% appear once; the ten largest clones hold approximately 3.9%. This specimen comes from a study of T cells in Graves' hyperthyroidism and ophthalmopathy. Germline assignment: CDR1 MNHEY and CDR2 SVGAGI. The CDR3 runs 16 residues. V trimming: 1 base; J trimming: 4 bases; junction bases outside the gene matches: 6. Absence of ophthalmopathy progression within 18 months defined stable Graves' hyperthyroidism. A patient was excluded if there was uncontrolled infection, other autoimmune disease, pregnancy or lactation. PBMCs were sourced from less than 12 ml fresh peripheral blood.

General study findings and limits: Most thyroid clonotypes that were expanded above 0.001 also turned up in blood.

This rearrangement joins TRBV6-5 to TRBJ1-1, with TRBD1 matching over 10 bases. The sequenced sample consisted of blood. This receptor was identified in a woman in her 30s with Graves' hyperthyroidism. The CDR3 DNA reads as TGTGCCAGCAGTTACTTACCGGGACAGGGGTCCACTGAAGCTTTCTTT. Translation gives CASSYLPGQGSTEAFF.